Listed below are T cell receptor beta chains from one sample, sequenced in a study of cytomegalovirus exposure and HLA in healthy donors. Data came from immunoSEQ multiplex PCR; TCRdb stores just in-frame clones and leaves some out. The sample yields 150,000 to 200,000 clones, around 85% seen once. Sequenced material: PBMCs. The receptors were gathered from a human donor in good health. Each CDR3 is given with its conserved first and last residue. D genes are given only for firm matches. A row's size may be missing; if present it is once, few, many or a size class.

CDR3 DNA: TGTGCCAGCAGCCTTAGACAGGAAAACTACGAGCAGTACTTC
CDR3 protein: CASSLRQENYEQYF
V gene: TRBV13
D gene: -
J gene: TRBJ2-7
clone size: -

CDR3 DNA: TGTGCCAGCAGTGACAGGGGACAAGAGACCCAGTACTTC
CDR3 protein: CASSDRGQETQYF
V gene: TRBV2
D gene: -
J gene: TRBJ2-5
clone size: -

CDR3 DNA: TGTGCCAGTAACTCCCGGACAGGGGGCCGCTCCTACGAGCAGTACTTC
CDR3 protein: CASNSRTGGRSYEQYF
V gene: TRBV19
D gene: TRBD1
J gene: TRBJ2-7
clone size: -

CDR3 DNA: TGTGCCAGCAGCTCCGGGACTAGCGGGGGAGTACGCACAGATACGCAGTATTTT
CDR3 protein: CASSSGTSGGVRTDTQYF
V gene: TRBV11-3
D gene: TRBD2
J gene: TRBJ2-3
clone size: -

CDR3 DNA: TGTGCCAGCGGGTCCTTTCAGACAGCGGGGAGGGACGAGCAGTACTTC
CDR3 protein: CASGSFQTAGRDEQYF
V gene: TRBV5-8
D gene: TRBD2
J gene: TRBJ2-7
clone size: once

CDR3 DNA: TGTGCCAGCAGTGTTGGGGGGAGGGGCCACGAGCAGTACTTC
CDR3 protein: CASSVGGRGHEQYF
V gene: TRBV6-1
D gene: TRBD2
J gene: TRBJ2-7
clone size: -

CDR3 DNA: TGTGCCAGCTCACCACCGTCTAGCGGGGGGGCCCATGAGCAGTTCTTC
CDR3 protein: CASSPPSSGGAHEQFF
V gene: TRBV18
D gene: TRBD2
J gene: TRBJ2-1
clone size: -

CDR3 DNA: TGTGCCAGCAGCAACATACATTCGGGTGTTTCCTACGAGCAGTACTTC
CDR3 protein: CASSNIHSGVSYEQYF
V gene: TRBV11-3
D gene: -
J gene: TRBJ2-7
clone size: once

CDR3 DNA: TGTGCCAGCAGTCTACAGATGAACACTGAAGCTTTCTTT
CDR3 protein: CASSLQMNTEAFF
V gene: TRBV2
D gene: -
J gene: TRBJ1-1
clone size: -

CDR3 DNA: TGTGCCAGCAGCCAAAGGACAGCTAACTATGGCTACACCTTC
CDR3 protein: CASSQRTANYGYTF
V gene: TRBV7-8
D gene: -
J gene: TRBJ1-2
clone size: -

CDR3 DNA: TGTGCCAGTAGTAGACACCTCTCAGTGTATAGCAATCAGCCCCAGCATTTT
CDR3 protein: CASSRHLSVYSNQPQHF
V gene: TRBV19
D gene: -
J gene: TRBJ1-5
clone size: -

CDR3 DNA: TGTGCCAGCAGTGAAGCACTAGGGAACAGCTACACCTTC
CDR3 protein: CASSEALGNSYTF
V gene: TRBV2
D gene: -
J gene: TRBJ1-2
clone size: -

CDR3 DNA: TGTGCCAGCAGGCGGGGCTACGAGCAGTACTTC
CDR3 protein: CASRRGYEQYF
V gene: TRBV25-1
D gene: -
J gene: TRBJ2-7
clone size: few

CDR3 DNA: TGTGCCAGCACCATCTCTGGGGCCAACGTCCTGACTTTC
CDR3 protein: CASTISGANVLTF
V gene: TRBV5-4
D gene: -
J gene: TRBJ2-6
clone size: once

CDR3 DNA: TGTGCCAGCAGCCTGGGACAGACAACCCACGAGCAGTACTTC
CDR3 protein: CASSLGQTTHEQYF
V gene: TRBV7-2
D gene: TRBD1
J gene: TRBJ2-7
clone size: -

CDR3 DNA: TGTGCCAGCAGCCAAGGCGCCGGACTAGCGGGGGTTTATGAGCAGTTCTTC
CDR3 protein: CASSQGAGLAGVYEQFF
V gene: TRBV4-2
D gene: TRBD2
J gene: TRBJ2-1
clone size: -

CDR3 DNA: TGTGCCAGCAGCTTCCGGGGAGCCCAGAACACTGAAGCTTTCTTT
CDR3 protein: CASSFRGAQNTEAFF
V gene: TRBV5-6
D gene: -
J gene: TRBJ1-1
clone size: -

CDR3 DNA: TGCGCCAGCAGACGACTAGGGGCACGGGGCTACCCCTTC
CDR3 protein: CASRRLGARGYPF
V gene: TRBV4-1
D gene: -
J gene: TRBJ1-2
clone size: -

CDR3 DNA: TGCGCCAGCAGTGAGTTTGGCCAGGGCGGTGAGCAGTTCTTC
CDR3 protein: CASSEFGQGGEQFF
V gene: TRBV10-1
D gene: -
J gene: TRBJ2-1
clone size: -

CDR3 DNA: TGTGCCTATCTAGGAGGCGGCCAAGGGACCCAGTACTTC
CDR3 protein: CAYLGGGQGTQYF
V gene: TRBV30
D gene: -
J gene: TRBJ2-5
clone size: -

CDR3 DNA: TGTGCCAGCAGTGAGGAGGGAGGCACTGAAGCTTTCTTT
CDR3 protein: CASSEEGGTEAFF
V gene: TRBV2
D gene: -
J gene: TRBJ1-1
clone size: -

CDR3 DNA: TGTGCCAGCAGCGTAGTAATCACAGATACGCAGTATTTT
CDR3 protein: CASSVVITDTQYF
V gene: TRBV9
D gene: -
J gene: TRBJ2-3
clone size: -

CDR3 DNA: TGTGCCAGCAGCTTAGGGGTCAGGGAGGGCACTGAAGCTTTCTTT
CDR3 protein: CASSLGVREGTEAFF
V gene: TRBV7-8
D gene: -
J gene: TRBJ1-1
clone size: -

CDR3 DNA: TGCGCCAGCAGCCCGGGGACAGGACTTCAAGCTTTCTTT
CDR3 protein: CASSPGTGLQAFF
V gene: TRBV5-1
D gene: TRBD1
J gene: TRBJ1-1
clone size: -

CDR3 DNA: TGTGCCAGCAGCCAAGAGAGTAGCGGGGTATACGAGCAGTACTTC
CDR3 protein: CASSQESSGVYEQYF
V gene: TRBV4-2
D gene: TRBD2
J gene: TRBJ2-7
clone size: -

CDR3 DNA: TGCGCCAGCAGTGATGGGGGGGAAGGCGCCGGGGAGCTGTTTTTT
CDR3 protein: CASSDGGEGAGELFF
V gene: TRBV10-1
D gene: TRBD2
J gene: TRBJ2-2
clone size: -

CDR3 DNA: TGCGCCAGCAGCTCCCGAACGGGGAACACCGGGGAGCTGTTTTTT
CDR3 protein: CASSSRTGNTGELFF
V gene: TRBV5-1
D gene: -
J gene: TRBJ2-2
clone size: -

CDR3 DNA: TGCGCCAGCAACCAACTACAGGGCGATACTGAAGCTTTCTTT
CDR3 protein: CASNQLQGDTEAFF
V gene: TRBV5-1
D gene: -
J gene: TRBJ1-1
clone size: -

CDR3 DNA: TGTGCCAGCAGACCGGACAGGATTACCGGGGAGCTGTTTTTT
CDR3 protein: CASRPDRITGELFF
V gene: TRBV6-5
D gene: TRBD1
J gene: TRBJ2-2
clone size: -

CDR3 DNA: TGTGCCAGCAGCTGGGACACCAACTATGGCTACACCTTC
CDR3 protein: CASSWDTNYGYTF
V gene: TRBV5-4
D gene: -
J gene: TRBJ1-2
clone size: -

CDR3 DNA: TGTGCCAGCAGCGCCGGGACAGCCAATTCACCCCTCCACTTT
CDR3 protein: CASSAGTANSPLHF
V gene: TRBV9
D gene: TRBD1
J gene: TRBJ1-6
clone size: -

CDR3 DNA: TGTGCCAGCAGCTTAGAAGTGACAGGGAGCAATCAGCCCCAGCATTTT
CDR3 protein: CASSLEVTGSNQPQHF
V gene: TRBV7-2
D gene: TRBD1
J gene: TRBJ1-5
clone size: -

CDR3 DNA: TGTGCCAGCAGCCAAAAGTTAGTTTTTTCACCCCTCCACTTT
CDR3 protein: CASSQKLVFSPLHF
V gene: TRBV7-2
D gene: -
J gene: TRBJ1-6
clone size: -

CDR3 DNA: TGTGCCAGTAGGCCGGGACAGGGGGCCGGGGACACTGAAGCTTTCTTT
CDR3 protein: CASRPGQGAGDTEAFF
V gene: TRBV19
D gene: TRBD1
J gene: TRBJ1-1
clone size: once

CDR3 DNA: TGTGCCAGCACGCCGGGGGGGACCACCTACGAGCAGTACTTC
CDR3 protein: CASTPGGTTYEQYF
V gene: TRBV7-8
D gene: TRBD2
J gene: TRBJ2-7
clone size: -

CDR3 DNA: TGTGCCAGCAGCCGGGACAGCTCTAACTATGGCTACACCTTC
CDR3 protein: CASSRDSSNYGYTF
V gene: TRBV7-9
D gene: TRBD1
J gene: TRBJ1-2
clone size: once

CDR3 DNA: TGTGCCAGCAGTGAAAGAACAGGGGGCTATCAGCCCCAGCATTTT
CDR3 protein: CASSERTGGYQPQHF
V gene: TRBV2
D gene: TRBD1
J gene: TRBJ1-5
clone size: -

CDR3 DNA: TGTGCCAGCAGCCAAGATGTCGCTAGCGGGGGTTGGGTAGATACGCAGTATTTT
CDR3 protein: CASSQDVASGGWVDTQYF
V gene: TRBV4-2
D gene: TRBD2
J gene: TRBJ2-3
clone size: once

CDR3 DNA: TGTGCCAGCAGCTTAGGTCTAGCGGGGGGGAAACCCCCCACAATGGAGACCCAGTACTTC
CDR3 protein: CASSLGLAGGKPPTMETQYF
V gene: TRBV11-3
D gene: TRBD2
J gene: TRBJ2-5
clone size: -

CDR3 DNA: TGTGCCAGCAGGGGAGACAGGGAGGAATCTAGTCAGCCCCAGCATTTT
CDR3 protein: CASRGDREESSQPQHF
V gene: TRBV2
D gene: TRBD1
J gene: TRBJ1-5
clone size: once

CDR3 DNA: TGCAGCGTTGAAACCGAACGCCGGACTAGCGGATACTACAATGAGCAGTTCTTC
CDR3 protein: CSVETERRTSGYYNEQFF
V gene: TRBV29-1
D gene: TRBD2
J gene: TRBJ2-1
clone size: -

CDR3 DNA: TGTGCCAGCAGCTTGGGCAGGGGAGGGACTAACTATGGCTACACCTTC
CDR3 protein: CASSLGRGGTNYGYTF
V gene: TRBV7-9
D gene: -
J gene: TRBJ1-2
clone size: -

CDR3 DNA: TGTGCCAGCAGCGAAGGGACACGCCGTGGCTACACCTTC
CDR3 protein: CASSEGTRRGYTF
V gene: TRBV7-2
D gene: -
J gene: TRBJ1-2
clone size: -

CDR3 DNA: TGTGCCAGCAGACAAACAGGGGGTATCTATGGCTACACCTTC
CDR3 protein: CASRQTGGIYGYTF
V gene: TRBV28
D gene: TRBD1
J gene: TRBJ1-2
clone size: -

CDR3 DNA: TGTGCCAGCAGCCGAAAGGGACAGGGGAACACTGAAGCTTTCTTT
CDR3 protein: CASSRKGQGNTEAFF
V gene: TRBV6-6
D gene: TRBD1
J gene: TRBJ1-1
clone size: -

CDR3 DNA: TGTGCCAGTAGTATAGAATCCGGGGTCGGTGCTTTCTTT
CDR3 protein: CASSIESGVGAFF
V gene: TRBV19
D gene: -
J gene: TRBJ1-1
clone size: -

CDR3 DNA: TGTGCCAGCAGCCCGGACCAAGAGACCCAGTACTTC
CDR3 protein: CASSPDQETQYF
V gene: TRBV11-3
D gene: -
J gene: TRBJ2-5
clone size: -

CDR3 DNA: TGTGCCAGCAGTCATCCGTCGTTTAGGGACAGGCATTATAATTCACCCCTCCACTTT
CDR3 protein: CASSHPSFRDRHYNSPLHF
V gene: TRBV7-4
D gene: TRBD1
J gene: TRBJ1-6
clone size: -

CDR3 DNA: TGTGCCAGCAGTCCCTTTACCGGGGAGCTGTTTTTT
CDR3 protein: CASSPFTGELFF
V gene: TRBV6-6
D gene: -
J gene: TRBJ2-2
clone size: few

CDR3 DNA: TGTGCCAGCAGCTTAAAAGAAGGGTTAGCGAGATCCTACGAGCAGTACTTC
CDR3 protein: CASSLKEGLARSYEQYF
V gene: TRBV7-8
D gene: -
J gene: TRBJ2-7
clone size: -

CDR3 DNA: TGTGCCAGTACTAGCGATATCTACGAGCAGTACTTC
CDR3 protein: CASTSDIYEQYF
V gene: TRBV6-4
D gene: TRBD2
J gene: TRBJ2-7
clone size: -

CDR3 DNA: TGCGCCAGCCGGAGGGGGGGATTGAACACTGAAGCTTTCTTT
CDR3 protein: CASRRGGLNTEAFF
V gene: TRBV5-1
D gene: -
J gene: TRBJ1-1
clone size: few

CDR3 DNA: TGTGCCAGCCAACCAGGAGGTGCGGGGTCGAATGAGCAGTTCTTC
CDR3 protein: CASQPGGAGSNEQFF
V gene: TRBV5-4
D gene: -
J gene: TRBJ2-1
clone size: -

CDR3 DNA: TGTGCCAGCAGGTCAAGCAACACTGAAGCTTTCTTT
CDR3 protein: CASRSSNTEAFF
V gene: TRBV25-1
D gene: -
J gene: TRBJ1-1
clone size: -

CDR3 DNA: TGTGCCAGCACCCGACCGGACTCCTTGTACTTC
CDR3 protein: CASTRPDSLYF
V gene: TRBV7-9
D gene: -
J gene: TRBJ2-7
clone size: -

CDR3 DNA: TGTGCCAGCACCTCGGGTGCGGGTGGAAACATTCAGTACTTC
CDR3 protein: CASTSGAGGNIQYF
V gene: TRBV7-9
D gene: -
J gene: TRBJ2-4
clone size: -

CDR3 DNA: TGTGCCAGCAGCCCTTTTATCGAGGGGGATGACTATGGCTACACCTTC
CDR3 protein: CASSPFIEGDDYGYTF
V gene: TRBV5-6
D gene: -
J gene: TRBJ1-2
clone size: -

CDR3 DNA: TGTGCCAGCAGCTACGAGGGAAACACTGAAGCTTTTTTT
CDR3 protein: CASSYEGNTEAFF
V gene: TRBV5-6
D gene: -
J gene: TRBJ1-1
clone size: -